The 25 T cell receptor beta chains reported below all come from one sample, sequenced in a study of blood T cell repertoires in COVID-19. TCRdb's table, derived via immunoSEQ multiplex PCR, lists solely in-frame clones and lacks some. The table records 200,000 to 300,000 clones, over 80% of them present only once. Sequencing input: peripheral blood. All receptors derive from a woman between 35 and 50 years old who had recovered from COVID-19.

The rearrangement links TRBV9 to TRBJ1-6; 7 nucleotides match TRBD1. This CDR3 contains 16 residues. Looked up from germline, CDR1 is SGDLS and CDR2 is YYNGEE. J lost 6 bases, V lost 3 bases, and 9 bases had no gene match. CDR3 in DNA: TGTGCCAGCAGCGACTCTTCGGGACAGTTTAATTCACCCCTCCACTTT. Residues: CASSDSSGQFNSPLHF. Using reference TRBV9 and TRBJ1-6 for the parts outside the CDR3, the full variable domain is DSGVTQTPKHLITATGQRVTLRCSPRSGDLSVYWYQQSLDQGLQFLIQYYNGEERAKGNILERFSAQQFPDLHSELNLSSLELGDSALYFCASSDSSGQFNSPLHFGNGTRLTVT.

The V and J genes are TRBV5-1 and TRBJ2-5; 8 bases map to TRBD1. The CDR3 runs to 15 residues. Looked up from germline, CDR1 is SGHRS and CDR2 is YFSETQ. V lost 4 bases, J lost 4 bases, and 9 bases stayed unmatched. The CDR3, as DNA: TGCGCCAGCAGCCCATGGACAGGGCGCGGAGAGACCCAGTACTTC. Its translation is CASSPWTGRGETQYF.

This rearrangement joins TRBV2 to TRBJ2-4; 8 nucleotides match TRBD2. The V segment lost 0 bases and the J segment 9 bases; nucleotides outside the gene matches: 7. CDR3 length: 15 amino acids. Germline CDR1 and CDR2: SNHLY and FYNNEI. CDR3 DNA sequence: TGTGCCAGCAGTGAAGCGACGCTAGCGGGCAGCATTCAGTACTTC. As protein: CASSEATLAGSIQYF.

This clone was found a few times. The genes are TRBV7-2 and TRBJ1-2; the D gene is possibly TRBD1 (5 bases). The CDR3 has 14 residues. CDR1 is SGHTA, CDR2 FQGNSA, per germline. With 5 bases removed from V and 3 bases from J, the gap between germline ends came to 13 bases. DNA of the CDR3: TGTGCCAGCAGCCCGTCAGGGTTACACTATGGCTACACCTTC. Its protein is CASSPSGLHYGYTF. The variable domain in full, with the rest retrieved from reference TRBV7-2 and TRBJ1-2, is GAGVSQSPSNKVTEKGKDVELRCDPISGHTALYWYRQSLGQGLEFLIYFQGNSAPDKSGLPSDRFSAERTGGSVSTLTIQRTQQEDSAVYLCASSPSGLHYGYTFGSGTRLTVV.

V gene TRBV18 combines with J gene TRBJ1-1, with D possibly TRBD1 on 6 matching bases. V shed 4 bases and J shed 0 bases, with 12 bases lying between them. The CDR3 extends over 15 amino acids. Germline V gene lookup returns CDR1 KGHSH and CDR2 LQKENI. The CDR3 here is CASSRAGAMNTEAFF. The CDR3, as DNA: TGTGCCAGCTCACGGGCGGGGGCCATGAACACTGAAGCTTTCTTT.

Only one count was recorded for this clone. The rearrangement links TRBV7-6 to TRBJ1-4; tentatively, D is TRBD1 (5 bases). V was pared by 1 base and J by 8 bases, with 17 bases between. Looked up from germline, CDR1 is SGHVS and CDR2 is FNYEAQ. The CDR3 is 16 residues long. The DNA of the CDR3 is TGTGCCAGCAGCTTAGGGACGGCAGGGCTAAGAGAAAAACTGTTTTTT. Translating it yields CASSLGTAGLREKLFF.

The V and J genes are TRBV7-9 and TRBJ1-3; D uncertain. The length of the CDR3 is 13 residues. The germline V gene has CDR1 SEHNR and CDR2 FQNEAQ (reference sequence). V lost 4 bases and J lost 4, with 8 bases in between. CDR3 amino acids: CASSSGQGNTIYF. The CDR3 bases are TGTGCCAGCAGCTCAGGCCAGGGAAACACCATATATTTT.

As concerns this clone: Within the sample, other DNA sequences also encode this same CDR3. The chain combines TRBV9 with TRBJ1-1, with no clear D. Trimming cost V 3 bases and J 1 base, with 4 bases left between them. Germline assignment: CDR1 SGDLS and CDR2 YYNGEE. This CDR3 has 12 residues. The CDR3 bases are TGTGCCAGCAGCGCTCGGAACACTGAAGCTTTCTTT. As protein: CASSARNTEAFF.

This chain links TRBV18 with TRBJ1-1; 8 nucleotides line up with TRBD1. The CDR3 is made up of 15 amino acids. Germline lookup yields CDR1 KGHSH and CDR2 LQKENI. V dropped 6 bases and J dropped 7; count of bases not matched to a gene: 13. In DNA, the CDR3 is TGTGCCAGCTCGCTCGGACAGGGTGGAATGAATGAAGCTTTCTTT. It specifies CASSLGQGGMNEAFF.

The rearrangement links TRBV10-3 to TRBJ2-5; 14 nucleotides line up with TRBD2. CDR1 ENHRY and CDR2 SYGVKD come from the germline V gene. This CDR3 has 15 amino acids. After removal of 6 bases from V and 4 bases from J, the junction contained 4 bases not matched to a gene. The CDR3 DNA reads TGTGCCATCAGGACTAGCGGGGGGGTTCTAGAGACCCAGTACTTC. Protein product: CAIRTSGGVLETQYF.

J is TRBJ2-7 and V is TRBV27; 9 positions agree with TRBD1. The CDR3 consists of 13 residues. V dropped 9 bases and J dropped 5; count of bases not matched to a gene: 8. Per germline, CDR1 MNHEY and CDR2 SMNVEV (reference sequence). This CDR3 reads CASTGTGSNEQYF. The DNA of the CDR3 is TGTGCCAGTACCGGGACAGGGTCAAACGAGCAGTACTTC.

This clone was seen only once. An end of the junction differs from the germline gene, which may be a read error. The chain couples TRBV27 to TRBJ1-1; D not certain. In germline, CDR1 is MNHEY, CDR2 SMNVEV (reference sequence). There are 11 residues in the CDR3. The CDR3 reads CASSRGGPTSF. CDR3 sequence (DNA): TGTGCCAGCAGCCGCGGAGGGCCGACTTCTTTT.

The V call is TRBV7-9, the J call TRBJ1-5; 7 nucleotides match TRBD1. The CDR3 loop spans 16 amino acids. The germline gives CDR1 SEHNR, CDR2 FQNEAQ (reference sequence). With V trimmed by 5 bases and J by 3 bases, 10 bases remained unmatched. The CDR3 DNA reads TGTGCCAGCAGCCCTGCGAAAGGGGGCCCCAATCAGCCCCAGCATTTT. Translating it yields CASSPAKGGPNQPQHF.

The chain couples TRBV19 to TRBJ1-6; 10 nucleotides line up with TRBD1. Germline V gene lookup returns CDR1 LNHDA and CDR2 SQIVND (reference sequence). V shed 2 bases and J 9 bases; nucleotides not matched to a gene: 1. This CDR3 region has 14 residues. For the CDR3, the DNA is TGTGCCAGTAGTATAAGGGACAGGGGTTCACCCCTCCACTTT. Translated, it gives CASSIRDRGSPLHF.

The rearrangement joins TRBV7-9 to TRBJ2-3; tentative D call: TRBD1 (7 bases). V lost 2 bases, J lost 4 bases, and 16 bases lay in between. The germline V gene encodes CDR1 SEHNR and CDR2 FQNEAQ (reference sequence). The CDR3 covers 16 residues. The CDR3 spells CASSLWGPGGSDTQYF. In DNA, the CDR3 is TGTGCCAGCAGCTTATGGGGGCCAGGGGGGTCAGATACGCAGTATTTT.

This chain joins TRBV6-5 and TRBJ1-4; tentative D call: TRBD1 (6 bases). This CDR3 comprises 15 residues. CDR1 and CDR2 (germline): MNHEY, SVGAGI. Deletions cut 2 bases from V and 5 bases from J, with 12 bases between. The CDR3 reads CASSYVNRVNEKLFF. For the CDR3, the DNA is TGTGCCAGCAGTTACGTCAACAGGGTCAATGAAAAACTGTTTTTT.

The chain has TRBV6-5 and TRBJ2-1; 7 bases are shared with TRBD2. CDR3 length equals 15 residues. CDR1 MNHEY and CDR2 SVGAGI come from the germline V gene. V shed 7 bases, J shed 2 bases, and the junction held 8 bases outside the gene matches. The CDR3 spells CASTLAGSAYNEQFF. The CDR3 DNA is TGTGCCAGCACCTTAGCGGGCAGCGCCTACAATGAGCAGTTCTTC.

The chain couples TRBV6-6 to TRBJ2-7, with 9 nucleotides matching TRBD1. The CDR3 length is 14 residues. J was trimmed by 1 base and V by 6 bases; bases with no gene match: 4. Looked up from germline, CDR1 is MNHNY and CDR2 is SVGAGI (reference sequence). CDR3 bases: TGTGCCAGCAGCCGGGGACAGGGATCCTACGAGCAGTACTTC. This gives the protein CASSRGQGSYEQYF.

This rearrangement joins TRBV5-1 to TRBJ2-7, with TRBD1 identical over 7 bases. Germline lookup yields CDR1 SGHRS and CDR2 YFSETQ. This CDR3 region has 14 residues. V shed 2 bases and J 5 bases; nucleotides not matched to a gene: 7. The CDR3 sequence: CASSLSGTGDEQYF. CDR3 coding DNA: TGCGCCAGCAGCTTATCCGGAACAGGGGACGAGCAGTACTTC.

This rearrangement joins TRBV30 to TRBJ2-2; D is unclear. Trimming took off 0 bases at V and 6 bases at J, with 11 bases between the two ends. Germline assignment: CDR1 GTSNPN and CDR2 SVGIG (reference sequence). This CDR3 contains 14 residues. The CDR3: CAWSVLRFAGELFF. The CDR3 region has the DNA TGTGCCTGGAGTGTACTCCGGTTCGCCGGGGAGCTGTTTTTT.

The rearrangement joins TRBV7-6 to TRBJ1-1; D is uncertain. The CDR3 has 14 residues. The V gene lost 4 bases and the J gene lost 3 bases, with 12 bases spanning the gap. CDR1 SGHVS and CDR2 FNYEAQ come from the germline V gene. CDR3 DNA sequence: TGTGCCAGCAGCTCCGAGGTGCGGGACACTGAAGCTTTCTTT. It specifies CASSSEVRDTEAFF.

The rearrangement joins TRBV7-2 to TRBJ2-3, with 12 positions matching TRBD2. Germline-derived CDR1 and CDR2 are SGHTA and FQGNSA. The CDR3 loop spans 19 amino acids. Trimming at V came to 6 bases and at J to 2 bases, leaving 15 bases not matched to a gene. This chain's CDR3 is CASSLRTSGGRFFTDTQYF. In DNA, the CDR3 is TGTGCCAGCAGTTTAAGAACTAGCGGGGGGCGGTTTTTCACAGATACGCAGTATTTT.

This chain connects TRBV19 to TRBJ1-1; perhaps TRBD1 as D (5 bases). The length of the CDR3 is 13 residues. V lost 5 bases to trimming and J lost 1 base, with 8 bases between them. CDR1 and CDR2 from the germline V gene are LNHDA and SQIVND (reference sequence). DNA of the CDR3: TGTGCCAGTAGTCTGACAGCGAACACTGAAGCTTTCTTT. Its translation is CASSLTANTEAFF.

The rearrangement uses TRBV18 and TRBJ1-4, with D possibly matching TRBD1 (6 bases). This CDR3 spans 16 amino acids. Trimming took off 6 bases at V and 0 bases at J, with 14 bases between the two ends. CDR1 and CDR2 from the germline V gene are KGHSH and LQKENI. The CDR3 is CASSQKRTATNEKLFF. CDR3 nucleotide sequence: TGTGCCAGCTCCCAAAAACGGACAGCAACTAATGAAAAACTGTTTTTT.

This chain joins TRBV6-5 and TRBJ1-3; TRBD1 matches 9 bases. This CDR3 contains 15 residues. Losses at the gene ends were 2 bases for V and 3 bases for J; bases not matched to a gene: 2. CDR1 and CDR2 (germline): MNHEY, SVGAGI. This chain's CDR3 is CASSYGQGLGNTIYF. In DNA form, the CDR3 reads TGTGCCAGCAGTTACGGACAGGGGCTTGGAAACACCATATATTTT.